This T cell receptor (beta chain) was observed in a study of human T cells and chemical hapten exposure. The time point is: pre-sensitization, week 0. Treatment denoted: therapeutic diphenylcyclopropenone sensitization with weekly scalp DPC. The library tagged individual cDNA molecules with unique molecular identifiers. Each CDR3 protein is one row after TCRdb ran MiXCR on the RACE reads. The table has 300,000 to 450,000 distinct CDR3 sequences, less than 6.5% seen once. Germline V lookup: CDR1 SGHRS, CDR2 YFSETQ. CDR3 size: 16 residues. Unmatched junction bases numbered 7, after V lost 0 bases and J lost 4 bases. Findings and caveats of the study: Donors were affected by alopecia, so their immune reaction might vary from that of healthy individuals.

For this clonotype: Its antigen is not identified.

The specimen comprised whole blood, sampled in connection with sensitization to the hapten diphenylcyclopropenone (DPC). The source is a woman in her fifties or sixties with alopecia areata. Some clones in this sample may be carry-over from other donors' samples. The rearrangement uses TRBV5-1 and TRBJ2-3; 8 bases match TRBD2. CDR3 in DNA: TGCGCCAGCAGCTTGGCACTAGCGGAGGGGTCAGATACGCAGTATTTT. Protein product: CASSLALAEGSDTQYF.